This T cell receptor beta chain appears in the sequencing data of a study of T-cell reconstitution after alpha-beta-depleted transplantation in children. In its sample, this clonotype was seen a few times. As it was prepared, the TCRbeta library received unique molecular identifiers. TCRdb used MiXCR to reprocess the PCR reads, holding one entry per CDR3 protein. The sample yields approximately 400,000 distinct CDR3 sequences, about 11% seen once. There are 15 residues in the CDR3. Trimming removed 1 base at V and 2 bases at J, with 11 bases between. Germline lookup yields CDR1 LGHDT and CDR2 YNNKEL (reference sequence).

This rearrangement joins TRBV3-1 to TRBJ2-5; tentative D call: TRBD2 (6 bases). The specimen was PBMCs from the stem cell graft donor, collected from the stem cell graft. This sequence was found in a human donor who donated a stem cell graft to a child with acute myeloid leukemia. CDR3 loop: CASSQGLGLQETQYF. The CDR3, as DNA: TGTGCCAGCAGCCAAGGGTTGGGACTTCAAGAGACCCAGTACTTC.